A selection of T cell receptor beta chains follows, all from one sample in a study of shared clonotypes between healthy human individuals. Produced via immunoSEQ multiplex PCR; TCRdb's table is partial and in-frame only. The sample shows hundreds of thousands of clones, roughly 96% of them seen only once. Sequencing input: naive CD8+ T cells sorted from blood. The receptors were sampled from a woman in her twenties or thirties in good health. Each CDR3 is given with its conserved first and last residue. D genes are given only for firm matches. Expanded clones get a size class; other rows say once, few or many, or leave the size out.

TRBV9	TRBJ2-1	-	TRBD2	TGTGCCAGCAGCGTATGGACTAGCGGGAATGAGCAGTTCTTC	CASSVWTSGNEQFF
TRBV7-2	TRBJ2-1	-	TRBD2	TGTGCCAGCAGCTTAGGACGCGGGAGGGCTCGCAATGAGCAGTTCTTC	CASSLGRGRARNEQFF
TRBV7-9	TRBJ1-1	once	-	TGTGCCAGCAGCCCACAGGGAGAAGCTTTCTTT	CASSPQGEAFF
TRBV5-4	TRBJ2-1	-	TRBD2	TGTGCCAGCAGCCAGCCGGGACTAGCGGGTCAGGATGAGCAGTTCTTC	CASSQPGLAGQDEQFF
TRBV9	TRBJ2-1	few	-	TGTGCCAGCAGAGCCGGAGGGGACAATGAGCAGTTCTTC	CASRAGGDNEQFF
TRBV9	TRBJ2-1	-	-	TGTGCCAGCAGCGGCGGACTCTCCGAGGCGTTCTTC	CASSGGLSEAFF
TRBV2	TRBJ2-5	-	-	TGTGCCAGCAGTGAGTTGGGGGCTGAGTTGGGGGAGACCCAGTACTTC	CASSELGAELGETQYF
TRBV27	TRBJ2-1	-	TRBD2	TGTGCCAGCAGTAATAGCGGGAGGGTTTCCAATGAGCAGTTCTTC	CASSNSGRVSNEQFF
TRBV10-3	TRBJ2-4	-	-	TGTGCCATCAGTGAGTCGAGAGCTGAGGGGGGAAGCGAAAACATTCAGTACTTC	CAISESRAEGGSENIQYF
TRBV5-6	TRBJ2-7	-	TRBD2	TGTGCCAGCAGCCCCGGACTAGCGGCCTACGAGCAGTACTTC	CASSPGLAAYEQYF
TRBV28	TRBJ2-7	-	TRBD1	TGTGCCAGCGCCTGGACAGGGATTTCCTACGAGCAGTACTTC	CASAWTGISYEQYF
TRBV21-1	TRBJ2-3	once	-	TGTGCCAGCAGCAAAGCACCTAGCGGGAGCGTAGATACGCAGTATTTT	CASSKAPSGSVDTQYF
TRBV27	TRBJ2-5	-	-	TGTGCCAGCAGTTTAGCTCCTAGCTGGGAGACCCAGTACTTC	CASSLAPSWETQYF
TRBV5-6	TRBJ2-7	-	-	TGTGCCAGCAGCTCCTTGGGGTACGAGCAGTACTTC	CASSSLGYEQYF
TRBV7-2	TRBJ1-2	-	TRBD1	TGTGCCAGCAGCTTAGCAGCTCCGGACAGGGTACCTGGCTACACCTTC	CASSLAAPDRVPGYTF
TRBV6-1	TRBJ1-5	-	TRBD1	TGTGCCAGCAGTTTTTGGGACAGGGTCAATCAGCCCCAGCATTTT	CASSFWDRVNQPQHF
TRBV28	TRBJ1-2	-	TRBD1	TGTGCCACCTCAAGGACAGGGGGCCCCTATGGCTACACCTTC	CATSRTGGPYGYTF
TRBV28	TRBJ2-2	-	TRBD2	TGTGCCAGCAGTGCGGGACTAGCGTCGCCCACCGGGGAGCTGTTTTTT	CASSAGLASPTGELFF
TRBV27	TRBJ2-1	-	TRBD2	TGTGCCAGCAGTTTAACTAGCGGACTATTAAATGAGCAGTTCTTC	CASSLTSGLLNEQFF
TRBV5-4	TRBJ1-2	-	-	TGTGCCAGCAGCTTTGGGGTTGGCTACACCTTC	CASSFGVGYTF
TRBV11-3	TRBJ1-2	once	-	TGTGCCAGCAGCTTTAGAGAGGGGGTATTTAACTATGGCTACACCTTC	CASSFREGVFNYGYTF
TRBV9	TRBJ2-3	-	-	TGTGCCAGCAGCAAGACCGCAGATACGCAGTATTTT	CASSKTADTQYF
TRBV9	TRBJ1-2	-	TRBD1	TGTGCCAGCAGCGTAGGGACAGGAATCGGCTATGGCTACACCTTC	CASSVGTGIGYGYTF
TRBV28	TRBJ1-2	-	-	TGTGCCAGCAGTTTATCCCGAAGACAGGATCCCAACTATGGCTACACCTTC	CASSLSRRQDPNYGYTF
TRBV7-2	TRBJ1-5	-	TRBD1	TGTGCCAGCAGCCCAGGACAGGGGATGATCAATCAGCCCCAGCATTTT	CASSPGQGMINQPQHF
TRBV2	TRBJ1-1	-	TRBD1	TGTGCCAGCAGTGAGACTCGGACAGGGGCGAACACTGAAGCTTTCTTT	CASSETRTGANTEAFF
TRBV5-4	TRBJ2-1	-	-	TGTGCCAGCAGCTTGGCCGCTAGCCAAGAGCAGTTCTTC	CASSLAASQEQFF
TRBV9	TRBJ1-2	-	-	TGTGCCAGCAGCGTAGTGGGAGGGGCCCACTATGGCTACACCTTC	CASSVVGGAHYGYTF
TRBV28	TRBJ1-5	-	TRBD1	TGTGCCAGCAGTCGGGACAGGGTGGATCAGCCCCAGCATTTT	CASSRDRVDQPQHF
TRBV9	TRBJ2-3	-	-	TGTGCCAGCACCCCATGGGGGGCCAGAGATACGCAGTATTTT	CASTPWGARDTQYF
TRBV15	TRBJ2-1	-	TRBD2	TGTGCCACCAGCAGAGGGGGACTAGCGGGAGGTGATGAGCAGTTCTTC	CATSRGGLAGGDEQFF
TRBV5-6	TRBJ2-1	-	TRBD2	TGTGCCAGCAGCTTGTGGACTAGCGGGAGGCATGAGCAGTTCTTC	CASSLWTSGRHEQFF
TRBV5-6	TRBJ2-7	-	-	TGTGCCAGCAGCGGCGGGGTTCCCTACGAGCAGTACTTC	CASSGGVPYEQYF
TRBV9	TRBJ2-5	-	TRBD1	TGTGCCAGCAGTCTCCAGGGGGAGCAGACCCAGTACTTC	CASSLQGEQTQYF
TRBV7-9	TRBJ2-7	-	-	TGTGCCAGCAGCCAAGGGCCCCCCTACGAGCAGTACTTC	CASSQGPPYEQYF
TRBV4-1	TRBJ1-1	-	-	TGCGCCAGCAGCCCGAGAGCCACCGCGGTATGGACCGCGAACACTGAAGCTTTCTTT	CASSPRATAVWTANTEAFF
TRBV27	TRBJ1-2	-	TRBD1	TGTGCCAGCAGAGGGACAGCGCAATTTCCCTATGGCTACACCTTC	CASRGTAQFPYGYTF
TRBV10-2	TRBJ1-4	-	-	TGCGCCAGCAGTAGTACGGGAGAAAAACTGTTTTTT	CASSSTGEKLFF
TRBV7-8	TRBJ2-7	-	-	TGTGCCAGCAGCTTAAGTCTCTACGAGCAGTACTTC	CASSLSLYEQYF
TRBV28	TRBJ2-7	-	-	TGTGCCAGCAGTACAACTCGAGGGGGGGACCCCATGTACGAGCAGTACTTC	CASSTTRGGDPMYEQYF
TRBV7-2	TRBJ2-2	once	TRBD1	TGTGCCAGCGGTGACAGGGAGAAAGTCTGGGAGCTGTTTTTT	CASGDREKVWELFF
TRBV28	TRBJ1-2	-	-	TGTGCCAGCAGCTTGGGGTCCCTTAACTATGGCTACACCTTC	CASSLGSLNYGYTF
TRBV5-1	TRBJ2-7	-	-	TGCGCCAGCAGCACCGGGACTTCATCCTACGAGCAGTACTTC	CASSTGTSSYEQYF
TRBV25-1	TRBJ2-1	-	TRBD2	TGTGCCAGCAGTGCCTGGACTAGCGGGTATTTCTACAATGAGCAGTTCTTC	CASSAWTSGYFYNEQFF
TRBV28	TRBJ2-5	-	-	TGTGCCAGCAGTTTGGACCTTCAAGAGACCCAGTACTTC	CASSLDLQETQYF
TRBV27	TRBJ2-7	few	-	TGTGCCAGCAGTCCGCGTGGGGCGGACGAGCAGTACTTC	CASSPRGADEQYF
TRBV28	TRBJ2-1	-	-	TGTGCCAGCAGTTTCCTAGCGCAATACAATGAGCAGTTCTTC	CASSFLAQYNEQFF
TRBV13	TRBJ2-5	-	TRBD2	TGTGCCAGCTTACTTGCGGGAGGGGACCAAGAGACCCAGTACTTC	CASLLAGGDQETQYF
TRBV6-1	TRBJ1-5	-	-	TGTGCCAGCAGTGAAGTCACAGGCAATCAGCCCCAGCATTTT	CASSEVTGNQPQHF
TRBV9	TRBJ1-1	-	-	TGTGCCAGCAGACGAGGTACTGAAGCTTTCTTT	CASRRGTEAFF
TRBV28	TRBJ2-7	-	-	TGTGCCAGCAGTTTCTTTTACAGGGAGAGCTCCTACGAGCAGTACTTC	CASSFFYRESSYEQYF
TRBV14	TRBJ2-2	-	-	TGTGCCAGCAGCCAAGTTACGGGGGACGCGAACACCGGGGAGCTGTTTTTT	CASSQVTGDANTGELFF
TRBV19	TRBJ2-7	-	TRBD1	TGTGCCAGTAGTTTTGACAGGGCCGAGCAGTACTTC	CASSFDRAEQYF
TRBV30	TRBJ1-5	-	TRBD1	TGTGCCTGGAGGGGACAGGGAATTCAGCCCCAGCATTTT	CAWRGQGIQPQHF
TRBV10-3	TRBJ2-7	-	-	TGTGCCATCCCGTGGGAGAGGGACACCTACGAGCAGTACTTC	CAIPWERDTYEQYF
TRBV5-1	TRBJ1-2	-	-	TGCGCCAGCAACACCCGGGGAGGGGACGGCTACACCTTC	CASNTRGGDGYTF
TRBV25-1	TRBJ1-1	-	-	TGTGCCAGCAGCCCGGGAAGGTTGTTAAACACTGAAGCTTTCTTT	CASSPGRLLNTEAFF
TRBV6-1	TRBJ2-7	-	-	TGTGCCAGTTCCCCCCAGGGCGAACTCTCCTACGAGCAGTACTTC	CASSPQGELSYEQYF
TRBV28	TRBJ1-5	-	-	TGTGCCAGCAGTTTTTCCCTCCGGGGCAATCAGCCCCAGCATTTT	CASSFSLRGNQPQHF